The 28 T cell receptor beta chains below all came from one sample that was sequenced in a study of control samples from healthy donors and cancer patients. Produced via immunoSEQ multiplex PCR; TCRdb's table is partial and in-frame only. Among some 94,000 clones, around 90% were seen once, and the ten largest hold less than 10%. Sequenced material: PBMCs. The receptors come from a woman aged 45-59 years with colorectal cancer.

CDR3 bases: TGCGCCAGCAGTCACACCGACCTGAACACTGAAGCTTTCTTT. Its translation is CASSHTDLNTEAFF. The rearrangement uses TRBV23-1 and TRBJ1-1; no clear D. TRBV23-1 is noted as an ORF with a role that remains uncertain. CDR3 size: 14 residues. The V and J ends lost 3 bases and 0 bases respectively, with 8 bases between them.

This chain links TRBV4-1 with TRBJ2-3; D is possibly TRBD1 (6 bases). Germline V gene lookup returns CDR1 MGHRA and CDR2 YSYEKL. The V gene lost 3 bases and the J gene lost 14 bases, with 15 bases spanning the gap. This CDR3 has 12 residues. CDR3 loop: CASSQIEDSLYF. DNA for the CDR3: TGCGCCAGCAGCCAGATAGAGGACAGTCTGTATTTT.

This clone turned up a few times. The rearrangement joins TRBV2 to TRBJ1-1; unclear D gene. Germline CDR1 is SNHLY and CDR2 is FYNNEI. V lost 2 bases and J 2 bases, leaving 6 bases between the germline ends. There are 13 residues in the CDR3. The CDR3 region has the DNA TGTGCCAGCAGTGAAAATGTCAACACTGAAGCTTTCTTT. Amino acids: CASSENVNTEAFF.

This chain connects TRBV5-5 to TRBJ1-2; no definite D call. V was shortened by 2 bases and J by 3 bases, with 11 bases between the two germline ends. Looked up from germline, CDR1 is SGHKS and CDR2 is YYEKEE (reference sequence). The CDR3 spans 14 residues. The CDR3 loop reads CASSLSESDYGYTF. CDR3 DNA sequence: TGTGCCAGCAGCTTATCAGAGAGCGACTATGGCTACACCTTC.

The chain uses TRBV19 and TRBJ2-3; D gene uncertain. V shed 1 base and J shed 0 bases, with 14 bases lying between them. Germline V CDR1 and CDR2: LNHDA, SQIVND (reference sequence). This CDR3 spans 17 amino acids. The CDR3 loop reads CASSIGLLYSSTDTQYF. CDR3 nucleotide sequence: TGTGCCAGTAGTATAGGCCTGCTGTATTCTAGCACAGATACGCAGTATTTT.

The J gene is TRBJ2-5, the V gene TRBV20-1; D not resolved. V lost 3 bases, J lost 3 bases, and 11 bases lay in between. Germline V gene sequence: CDR1 DFQATT, CDR2 SNEGSKA (reference sequence). This CDR3 comprises 13 residues. The CDR3 loop reads CSASKGREETQYF. CDR3 sequence (DNA): TGCAGTGCTAGTAAGGGTCGGGAAGAGACCCAGTACTTC.

V gene TRBV4-3 combines with J gene TRBJ1-3, with D possibly being TRBD1 (6 bases). The germline CDR1 and CDR2 sequences are LGHNA and YSLEER. The CDR3 contains 18 residues. Trimming cost V 3 bases and J 0 bases, with 18 bases left between them. CDR3 region: CASSHALGQTFSGNTIYF. The CDR3 nucleotides read TGCGCCAGCAGCCATGCCCTTGGACAGACCTTCTCTGGAAACACCATATATTTT.

The V call is TRBV7-2, the J call TRBJ1-6; the D is unclear. Germline CDR1 is SGHTA and CDR2 is FQGNSA. The CDR3 sequence is 15 residues long. Trimming cost V 1 base and J 4 bases, with 8 bases left between them. CDR3 in amino acids: CASSLGTEYNSPLHF. As DNA, the CDR3 is TGTGCCAGCAGCTTAGGGACGGAGTATAATTCACCCCTCCACTTT.

This chain uses TRBV5-5 with TRBJ1-2; tentatively, D is TRBD1 (5 bases). The V gene's germline CDR1 is SGHKS and CDR2 YYEKEE (reference sequence). The length of the CDR3 is 16 residues. Trimming shortened V by 4 bases and J by 0 bases, and 16 bases separated the two germline ends. CDR3 DNA: TGTGCCAGCAGCAAAGACAGTGCCCTAGCTAACTATGGCTACACCTTC. Amino acids: CASSKDSALANYGYTF.

The V gene is TRBV13, the J gene TRBJ1-6, with 8 nucleotides matching TRBD1. Trimming cost V 5 bases and J 10 bases; bases outside gene matches: 7. This CDR3 region has 14 residues. From germline, CDR1 is PRHDT and CDR2 FYEKMQ (reference sequence). The CDR3 bases are TGTGCCAGCAGCGCCAGGGGGCTCAGCTCACCCCTCCACTTT. This sequence encodes CASSARGLSSPLHF.

This chain joins TRBV3-1 (or the pseudogene TRBV3-2) and TRBJ1-2, with 7 bases lining up with TRBD1. Germline V gene data show CDR1 as LGHDT and CDR2 as YNNKEL (reference sequence). Losses at the gene ends were 4 bases for V and 3 bases for J; bases not matched to a gene: 5. The CDR3 contains 14 residues. The CDR3 reads CASSPTGTDYGYTF. The CDR3 bases are TGTGCCAGCAGCCCCACCGGGACAGACTATGGCTACACCTTC.

The chain carries TRBV3-1 (or the pseudogene TRBV3-2) and TRBJ1-2; no firm D call. The germline CDR1 and CDR2 sequences are LGHDT and YNNKEL (reference sequence). This CDR3 region has 14 residues. V was shortened by 1 base and J by 10 bases, with 16 bases between the two germline ends. The CDR3 nucleotides read TGTGCCAGCAGCCAAGGGACGGCTGTCCGTCTCTACACCTTC. Translated: CASSQGTAVRLYTF.

This clone was seen only a few times. V gene TRBV2 combines with J gene TRBJ1-5; the match to TRBD1 covers 7 bases. This CDR3 contains 14 residues. Germline V gives CDR1 SNHLY, CDR2 FYNNEI. V shed 8 bases and J 6 bases; nucleotides not matched to a gene: 10. The CDR3 DNA follows: TGTGCCAGCTCAAGGGGGCAAGAATTTCAGCCCCAGCATTTT. Its protein is CASSRGQEFQPQHF.

The gene calls are TRBV28 and TRBJ1-5; no clear D. Germline V gene data show CDR1 as MDHEN and CDR2 as SYDVKM. There are 15 residues in the CDR3. Trimming took off 5 bases at V and 0 bases at J, with 11 bases between the two ends. The CDR3 loop is CASSPYTFSNQPQHF. DNA of the CDR3: TGTGCCAGCAGTCCCTACACCTTTAGCAATCAGCCCCAGCATTTT.

The chain uses TRBV5-6 and TRBJ2-2, with D tentatively TRBD1 or TRBD2 (5 bases each). Trimming removed 0 bases from V and 1 base from J, with 7 bases in between. Germline CDR1 and CDR2: SGHDT and YYEEEE. The CDR3 covers 15 residues. CDR3 nucleotides: TGTGCCAGCAGCTTGGGGGACCGGAACACCGGGGAGCTGTTTTTT. It encodes CASSLGDRNTGELFF. The complete variable domain, with remaining parts taken from reference TRBV5-6 and TRBJ2-2, reads DAGVTQSPTHLIKTRGQQVTLRCSPKSGHDTVSWYQQALGQGPQFIFQYYEEEERQRGNFPDRFSGHQFPNYSSELNVNALLLGDSALYLCASSLGDRNTGELFFGEGSRLTVL.

The J gene is TRBJ2-2, the V gene TRBV12-5, with D possibly called TRBD1 or TRBD2 (5 bases each). V lost 5 bases and J 2 bases, leaving 15 bases between the germline ends. Germline assignment: CDR1 LGHNT and CDR2 FRNRAP. The CDR3 has 16 amino acids. The CDR3 sequence: CASGAPPGRNTGELFF. In DNA, the CDR3 is TGTGCTAGTGGTGCCCCACCGGGACGCAACACCGGGGAGCTGTTTTTT.

V is TRBV4-3 and J is TRBJ1-1, with TRBD1 as a possible D gene (5 bases). This CDR3 is built from 14 residues. Looked up from germline, CDR1 is LGHNA and CDR2 is YSLEER. V was pared by 0 bases and J by 5 bases, with 10 bases between. Written as DNA, the CDR3 is TGCGCCAGCAGCCAAGAGGGGCGGAGGACTGAAGCTTTCTTT. Translation: CASSQEGRRTEAFF.

The chain is built from TRBV6-2 or TRBV6-3 and TRBJ2-7; 7 positions agree with TRBD1. J lost 2 bases, V lost 5 bases, and 9 bases had no gene match. The CDR3 consists of 15 residues. Germline loops: CDR1 MNHEY, CDR2 SVGEGT. The CDR3 nucleotides are TGTGCCAGCAGTCCCCGACAGGGCCTCACCTACGAGCAGTACGTC. This gives the protein CASSPRQGLTYEQYV.

This clone appeared a single time. V usage is TRBV24-1 and J usage is TRBJ2-5; 7 bases align to TRBD2. This CDR3 region has 15 residues. J was trimmed by 5 bases and V by 3 bases; bases with no gene match: 8. Germline-derived CDR1 and CDR2 are KGHDR and SFDVKD. This CDR3 is CATSDGTWGGETQYF. The CDR3 DNA reads TGTGCCACCAGTGATGGGACTTGGGGAGGGGAGACCCAGTACTTC.

This clone was seen more than once but under ten times. The V gene is TRBV5-4, the J gene TRBJ1-2; 8 nucleotides match TRBD1. The CDR3 totals 15 residues. The junction had 7 bases not matched to a gene; V was cut back by 0 bases and J by 6 bases. Germline values: CDR1 SGHNT, CDR2 YYREEE (reference sequence). The CDR3 protein is CASSLDTGGRDGYTF. The CDR3 coding sequence is TGTGCCAGCAGCTTGGACACAGGGGGGAGGGATGGCTACACCTTC.

The V and J genes are TRBV6-1 and TRBJ1-2; D uncertain. The germline V gene has CDR1 MNHNS and CDR2 SASEGT. The germline V and J ends were trimmed by 1 base and 8 bases, with 14 bases remaining between them. The CDR3 loop spans 14 amino acids. The CDR3 nucleotides are TGTGCCAGCAGTGAAGAACACGGCTTGAAGGGCTACACCTTC. It specifies CASSEEHGLKGYTF.

The rearrangement uses TRBV18 and TRBJ1-1; maybe TRBD1 (5 bases). The CDR3 totals 13 residues. CDR1 KGHSH and CDR2 LQKENI come from the germline V gene. Trimming took off 2 bases at V and 5 bases at J, with 9 bases between the two ends. The CDR3 loop is CASSPTGTTEAFF. DNA for the CDR3: TGTGCCAGCTCACCAACAGGAACAACTGAAGCTTTCTTT.

This clone was detected only a few times. The chain combines TRBV30 with TRBJ1-2; D ambiguous. V was clipped by 4 bases and J by 7 bases, with 10 bases between them. This CDR3 has 11 amino acids. Germline assignment: CDR1 GTSNPN and CDR2 SVGIG (reference sequence). DNA of the CDR3: TGTGCCTGGACTTCGAGCCGTGGCTACACCTTC. This sequence encodes CAWTSSRGYTF.

The chain carries TRBV7-4 and TRBJ1-5, with D tentatively TRBD1 (5 bases). Trimming took 0 bases from V and 3 from J, leaving 15 bases between them. Germline V gene sequence: CDR1 SGHVT, CDR2 SQSDAQ. This CDR3 has 17 residues. The CDR3 DNA sequence: TGTGCCAGCAGCTTAGCGCGGCGGGGCTGGGACAATCAGCCCCAGCATTTT. Protein sequence: CASSLARRGWDNQPQHF.

This clone was counted between two and nine times. The CDR3 protein is CASSYSGGRAGELFF. The CDR3 DNA follows: TGTGCCAGCAGTTACTCGGGAGGTAGGGCCGGGGAGCTGTTTTTT. The chain joins TRBV6-5 to TRBJ2-2; tentatively, D is TRBD2 (6 bases). CDR1 and CDR2 (germline): MNHEY, SVGAGI. The V end was cut by 0 bases, the J end by 6 bases, with 11 bases between. The CDR3 covers 15 residues.

V gene TRBV9 combines with J gene TRBJ1-2; 7 bases are shared with TRBD1. After removal of 3 bases from V and 4 bases from J, the junction contained 9 bases not matched to a gene. Per the germline V gene, CDR1 is SGDLS and CDR2 is YYNGEE. This CDR3 is 15 amino acids long. CDR3 DNA sequence: TGTGCCAGCAGCGCTAGACAGGGATCGGGCTATGGCTACACCTTC. This sequence encodes CASSARQGSGYGYTF.

This clone showed up just once. The chain joins TRBV5-5 to TRBJ1-1; D is possibly TRBD1 (5 bases). V lost 4 bases, J lost 8 bases, and 15 bases lay in between. CDR3 length: 13 amino acids. Germline V CDR1 and CDR2: SGHKS, YYEKEE (reference sequence). CDR3 sequence (DNA): TGTGCCAGCAGCCCTGGGACGGGGAGAGAAGCTTTCTTT. Protein product: CASSPGTGREAFF.

The V call is TRBV7-2, the J call TRBJ2-1; 8 bases are shared with TRBD1. The germline CDR1 and CDR2 sequences are SGHTA and FQGNSA. Trimming cost V 5 bases and J 7 bases; bases outside gene matches: 13. This CDR3 contains 16 residues. CDR3 region: CASSLSSGTGFNEQFF. CDR3 in DNA: TGTGCCAGCAGCCTAAGCTCCGGGACAGGTTTTAATGAGCAGTTCTTC.